These T cell receptor beta chains were read from a single sample in a study of T cell responses to AZD1222 COVID-19 vaccine. Produced via immunoSEQ multiplex PCR; TCRdb's table is partial and in-frame only. The profile covers roughly 46,000 clones, with 88% appearing a single time and around 25% taken by the ten largest. The sample here was peripheral blood, taken 28 days after the second AZD1222 dose. All receptors derive from an adult who received the AZD1222 COVID-19 vaccine. Each CDR3 is given with its conserved first and last residue. The D gene is left open where the match is weak. For some rows the clone size is stated as once, few or many, or as a class when expanded; others skip it.

d_call	clone_size	v_call	j_call	cdr3_aa	cdr3_nt
TRBD2	once	TRBV5-6	TRBJ2-2	CASSLDRAGGTGELFF	TGTGCCAGCAGCTTGGATCGAGCGGGGGGAACCGGGGAGCTGTTTTTT
TRBD1	.	TRBV18	TRBJ1-2	CASSPPNPPQGADGYTF	TGTGCCAGCTCACCACCGAATCCCCCACAGGGGGCGGATGGCTACACCTTC
.	.	TRBV19	TRBJ1-1	CASSIYQGSTEAFF	TGTGCCAGTAGTATCTACCAGGGTTCCACTGAAGCTTTCTTT
TRBD2	.	TRBV15	TRBJ2-5	CATSSRDYLAPQETQYF	TGTGCCACCAGCAGCCGGGACTACCTAGCCCCACAAGAGACCCAGTACTTC
TRBD1	.	TRBV24-1	TRBJ1-2	CATSDRTGRGYTF	TGTGCCACCAGTGATAGGACAGGTCGCGGCTACACCTTC
.	.	TRBV7-9	TRBJ1-5	CASRRGARGNQPQHF	TGTGCCAGCCGCCGGGGGGCTAGGGGCAATCAGCCCCAGCATTTT
TRBD1	once	TRBV27	TRBJ1-5	CASSSRQGGNQPQHF	TGTGCCAGCAGTTCAAGACAGGGCGGCAATCAGCCCCAGCATTTT
TRBD1	.	TRBV18	TRBJ1-5	CASSPSGGTALNQPQHF	TGTGCCAGCTCTCCCTCAGGGGGCACGGCCCTCAATCAGCCCCAGCATTTT
.	.	TRBV18	TRBJ1-1	CASSPPNSMNTEAFF	TGTGCCAGCTCACCACCGAACAGCATGAACACTGAAGCTTTCTTT
TRBD1	once	TRBV5-1	TRBJ2-1	CASSWDRGEQFF	TGCGCCAGCAGCTGGGACAGGGGAGAGCAGTTCTTC
TRBD2	.	TRBV7-3	TRBJ2-1	CASSGRTRSGITEQFF	TGTGCCAGCAGCGGGAGGACTAGATCGGGGATCACTGAGCAGTTCTTC
TRBD1	.	TRBV7-2	TRBJ2-2	CASSSPPSQGDSGELFF	TGTGCCAGCAGCTCACCTCCCTCGCAGGGGGATTCCGGGGAGCTGTTTTTT
.	few	TRBV7-2	TRBJ1-5	CASSYAGGRVNQPQHF	TGTGCCAGCAGCTACGCGGGGGGCAGGGTTAATCAGCCCCAGCATTTT
.	.	TRBV14	TRBJ1-2	CASSQAGHYGYTF	TGTGCCAGCAGCCAAGCAGGGCACTATGGCTACACCTTC
.	.	TRBV9	TRBJ1-5	CASSARGQPQHF	TGTGCCAGCAGCGCTCGCGGGCAGCCCCAGCATTTT
TRBD1	.	TRBV5-1	TRBJ2-5	CASSLRTGGQETQYF	TGCGCCAGCAGCCTTCGGACAGGAGGTCAAGAGACCCAGTACTTC
.	.	TRBV5-1	TRBJ2-7	CASSLDRARYEQYF	TGCGCCAGCAGCTTGGACAGGGCACGCTACGAGCAGTACTTC
TRBD2	.	TRBV7-8	TRBJ2-3	CASRSPRLAGTPTFTDTQYF	TGTGCCAGCAGATCCCCCAGACTAGCGGGAACACCAACGTTCACAGATACGCAGTATTTT
TRBD1	once	TRBV11-2	TRBJ2-2	CASSTRQGASTGELFF	TGTGCCAGCAGCACAAGACAGGGGGCGAGCACCGGGGAGCTGTTTTTT
.	once	TRBV6-5	TRBJ2-7	CASRLTRGSGEQYF	TGTGCCAGCAGACTAACCAGGGGATCAGGCGAGCAGTACTTC
.	.	TRBV7-2	TRBJ1-2	CASSLRGDYGYTF	TGTGCCAGCAGCTTAAGGGGTGACTATGGCTACACCTTC
.	once	TRBV7-3	TRBJ1-4	CASSSPGLINEKLFF	TGTGCCAGCAGCTCACCGGGGCTAATTAATGAAAAACTGTTTTTT
TRBD1	.	TRBV6-5	TRBJ2-7	CASSSRTGANEQYF	TGTGCCAGCAGTTCTCGTACAGGGGCCAACGAGCAGTACTTC
.	.	TRBV27	TRBJ2-1	CAGTGERGEQFF	TGTGCCGGAACGGGGGAAAGGGGTGAGCAGTTCTTC
.	.	TRBV28	TRBJ1-1	CASSLVVNTEAFF	TGTGCCAGCAGCCTCGTAGTGAACACTGAAGCTTTCTTT
.	.	TRBV5-3	TRBJ2-6	CARSGDSFSGANVLTF	TGTGCCAGAAGCGGCGACAGTTTCTCTGGGGCCAACGTCCTGACTTTC
.	.	TRBV29-1	TRBJ2-6	CSVEDWVSGANVLTF	TGCAGCGTGGAGGACTGGGTCTCTGGGGCCAACGTCCTGACTTTC
.	.	TRBV4-1	TRBJ2-7	CASSQDPGGAGYEQYF	TGCGCCAGCAGCCAAGATCCGGGGGGCGCTGGCTACGAGCAGTACTTC
.	.	TRBV11-2	TRBJ2-1	CASSLDRGGEQFF	TGTGCCAGCAGCTTAGATCGGGGCGGGGAGCAGTTCTTC
TRBD2	.	TRBV4-1	TRBJ2-1	CASSHTGLAGYNEQFF	TGCGCCAGCAGCCACACGGGACTAGCGGGGTACAATGAGCAGTTCTTC
TRBD2	.	TRBV5-1	TRBJ2-7	CASSYTPGGDEQYF	TGCGCCAGCAGCTACACGCCGGGAGGGGACGAGCAGTACTTC
.	.	TRBV7-2	TRBJ2-5	CASSARVLETQYF	TGTGCCAGCAGCGCCAGGGTCCTGGAGACCCAGTACTTC
.	.	TRBV7-9	TRBJ1-2	CASSPQEDYGYTF	TGTGCCAGCAGCCCCCAGGAGGACTATGGCTACACCTTC
.	.	TRBV6-5	TRBJ1-5	CASSYSGSKSNQPQHF	TGTGCCAGCAGTTACTCGGGAAGTAAGAGCAATCAGCCCCAGCATTTT
.	.	TRBV12-3/TRBV12-4	TRBJ1-1	CASSWVNTEAFF	TGTGCCAGCAGCTGGGTGAACACTGAAGCTTTCTTT
TRBD2	.	TRBV10-3	TRBJ2-7	CAITSGGSYEQYF	TGTGCCATCACTAGCGGAGGATCCTACGAGCAGTACTTC
TRBD1	once	TRBV7-2	TRBJ1-5	CASSRAEGAVWGNQPQHF	TGTGCCAGCAGCCGTGCTGAGGGGGCGGTTTGGGGCAATCAGCCCCAGCATTTT
TRBD1	.	TRBV3-1/TRBV3-2	TRBJ1-5	CASSRLDRAFEPQHF	TGTGCCAGCAGCCGACTGGACAGGGCTTTTGAGCCCCAGCATTTT
.	.	TRBV14	TRBJ1-2	CASSQEYGTPVNYGYTF	TGTGCCAGCAGCCAAGAATACGGGACACCCGTGAACTATGGCTACACCTTC
.	.	TRBV7-3	TRBJ1-1	CASSPRVNTEAFF	TGTGCCAGCAGCCCACGGGTGAACACTGAAGCTTTCTTT